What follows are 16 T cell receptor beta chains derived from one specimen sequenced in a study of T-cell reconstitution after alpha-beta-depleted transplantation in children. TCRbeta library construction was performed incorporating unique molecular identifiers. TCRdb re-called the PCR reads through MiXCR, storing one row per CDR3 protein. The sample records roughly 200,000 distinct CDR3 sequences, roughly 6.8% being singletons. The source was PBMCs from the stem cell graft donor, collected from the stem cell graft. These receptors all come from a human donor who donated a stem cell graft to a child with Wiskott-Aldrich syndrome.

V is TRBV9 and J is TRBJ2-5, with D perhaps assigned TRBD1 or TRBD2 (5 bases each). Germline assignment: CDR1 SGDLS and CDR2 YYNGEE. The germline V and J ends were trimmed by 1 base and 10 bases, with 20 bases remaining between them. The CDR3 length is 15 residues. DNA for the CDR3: TGTGCCAGCAGCGTATTGGACGCTCCGGGGCGTGACCAGTACTTC. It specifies CASSVLDAPGRDQYF.

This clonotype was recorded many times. The CDR3 bases are TGTGCCAGCAGTTCCCGGACTAGCGGGAGGTCCTACAATGAGCAGTTCTTC. Protein product: CASSSRTSGRSYNEQFF. The gene calls are TRBV12-3 or TRBV12-4 and TRBJ2-1, with 14 bases aligning to TRBD2. The CDR3 runs to 17 residues. The junction had 3 bases not matched to a gene; V was cut back by 4 bases and J by 1 base.

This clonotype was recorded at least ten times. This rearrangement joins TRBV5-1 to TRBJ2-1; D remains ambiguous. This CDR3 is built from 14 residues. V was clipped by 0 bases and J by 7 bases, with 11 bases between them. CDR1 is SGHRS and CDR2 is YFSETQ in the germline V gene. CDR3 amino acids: CASSLAGLGNEQFF. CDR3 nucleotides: TGCGCCAGCAGCTTGGCAGGATTGGGGAATGAGCAGTTCTTC.

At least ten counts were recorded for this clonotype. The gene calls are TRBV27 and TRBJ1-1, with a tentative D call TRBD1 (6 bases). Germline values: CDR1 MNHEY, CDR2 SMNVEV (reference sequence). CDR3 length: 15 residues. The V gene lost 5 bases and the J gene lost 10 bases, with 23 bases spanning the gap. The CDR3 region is CASSPISRKGGRAFF. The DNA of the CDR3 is TGTGCCAGCAGTCCAATATCTCGAAAGGGGGGGAGAGCTTTCTTT.

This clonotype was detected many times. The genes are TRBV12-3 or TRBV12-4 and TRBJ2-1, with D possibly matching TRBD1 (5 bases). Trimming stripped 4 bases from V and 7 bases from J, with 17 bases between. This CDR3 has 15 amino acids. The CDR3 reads CASSSDSVGINEQFF. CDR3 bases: TGTGCCAGCAGTTCCGACAGTGTTGGAATAAATGAGCAGTTCTTC.

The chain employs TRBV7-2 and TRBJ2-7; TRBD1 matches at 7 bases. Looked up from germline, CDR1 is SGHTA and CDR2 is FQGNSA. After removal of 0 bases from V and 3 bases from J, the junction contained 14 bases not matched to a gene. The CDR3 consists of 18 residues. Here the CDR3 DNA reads TGTGCCAGCAGCTTAGCCTCCCCGGGACAGCTGATATACTACGAGCAGTACTTC. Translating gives CASSLASPGQLIYYEQYF.

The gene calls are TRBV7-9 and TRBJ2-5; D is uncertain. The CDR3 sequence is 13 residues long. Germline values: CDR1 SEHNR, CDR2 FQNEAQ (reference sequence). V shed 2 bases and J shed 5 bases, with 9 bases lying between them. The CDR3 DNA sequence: TGTGCCAGCAGCTTACGGCAGGAGGAGACCCAGTACTTC. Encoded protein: CASSLRQEETQYF.

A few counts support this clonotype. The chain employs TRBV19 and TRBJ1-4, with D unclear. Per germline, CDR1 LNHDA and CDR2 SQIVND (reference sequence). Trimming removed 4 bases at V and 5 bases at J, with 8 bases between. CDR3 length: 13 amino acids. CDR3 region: CASSNRGNEKLFF. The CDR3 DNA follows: TGTGCCAGTAGTAATAGAGGGAATGAAAAACTGTTTTTT.

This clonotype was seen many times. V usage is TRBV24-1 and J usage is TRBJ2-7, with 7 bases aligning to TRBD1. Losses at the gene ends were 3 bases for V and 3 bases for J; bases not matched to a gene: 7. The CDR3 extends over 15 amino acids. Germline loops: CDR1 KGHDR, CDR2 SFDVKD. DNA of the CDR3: TGTGCCACCAGTGATGGACAGGCGAAGATCTACGAGCAGTACTTC. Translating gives CATSDGQAKIYEQYF.

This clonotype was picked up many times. The CDR3: CSARRQLGPGGGGYTF. The CDR3 DNA is TGCAGTGCTCGTCGACAATTAGGTCCAGGGGGGGGTGGCTACACCTTC. The chain combines TRBV20-1 with TRBJ1-2, with TRBD1 matching over 7 bases. The germline V gene has CDR1 DFQATT and CDR2 SNEGSKA (reference sequence). The CDR3 length is 16 residues. V lost 5 bases to trimming and J lost 7 bases; unmatched junction nucleotides: 19.

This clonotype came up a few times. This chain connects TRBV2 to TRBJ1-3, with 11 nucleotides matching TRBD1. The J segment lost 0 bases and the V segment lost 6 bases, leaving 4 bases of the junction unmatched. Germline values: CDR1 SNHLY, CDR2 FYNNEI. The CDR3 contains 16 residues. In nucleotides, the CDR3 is TGTGCCAGCAGCACAGGACAGGGGGCCTCTGGAAACACCATATATTTT. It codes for CASSTGQGASGNTIYF.

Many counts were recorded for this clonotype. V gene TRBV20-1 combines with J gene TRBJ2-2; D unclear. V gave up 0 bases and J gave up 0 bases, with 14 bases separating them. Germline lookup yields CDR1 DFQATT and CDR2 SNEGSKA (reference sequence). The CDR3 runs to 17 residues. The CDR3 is CSARDSTQAPNTGELFF. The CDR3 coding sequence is TGCAGTGCTAGAGACTCGACCCAGGCTCCGAACACCGGGGAGCTGTTTTTT.

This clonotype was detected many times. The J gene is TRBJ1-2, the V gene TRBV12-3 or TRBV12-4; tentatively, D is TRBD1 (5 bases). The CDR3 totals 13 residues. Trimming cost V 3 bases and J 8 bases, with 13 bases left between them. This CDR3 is CASSFREVRGYTF. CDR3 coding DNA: TGTGCCAGCAGTTTCAGGGAAGTTCGAGGCTACACCTTC.

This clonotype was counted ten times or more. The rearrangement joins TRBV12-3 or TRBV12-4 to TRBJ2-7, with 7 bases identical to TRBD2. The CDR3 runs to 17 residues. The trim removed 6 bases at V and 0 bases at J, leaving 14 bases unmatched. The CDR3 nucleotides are TGTGCCAGCAGCCGGCGCGGGAGCCGTCGTAGCTCCTACGAGCAGTACTTC. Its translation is CASSRRGSRRSSYEQYF.

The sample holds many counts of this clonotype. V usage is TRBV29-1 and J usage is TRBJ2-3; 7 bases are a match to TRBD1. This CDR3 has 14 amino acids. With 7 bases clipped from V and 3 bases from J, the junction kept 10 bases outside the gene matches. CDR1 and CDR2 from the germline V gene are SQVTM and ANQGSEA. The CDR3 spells CSGSTGETTDTQYF. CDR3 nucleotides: TGCAGCGGAAGCACAGGGGAAACTACAGATACGCAGTATTTT.

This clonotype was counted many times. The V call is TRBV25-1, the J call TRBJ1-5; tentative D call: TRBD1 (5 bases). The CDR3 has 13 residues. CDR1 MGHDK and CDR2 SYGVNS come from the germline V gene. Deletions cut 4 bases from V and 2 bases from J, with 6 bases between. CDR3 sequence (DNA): TGTGCCAGCAGTGGAGGGGGCAATCAGCCCCAGCATTTT. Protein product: CASSGGGNQPQHF.